One and the same sample provided the 13 T cell receptor beta chains below, sequenced in a study of cytomegalovirus exposure and HLA in healthy donors. The table came from immunoSEQ multiplex PCR; TCRdb's copy has only in-frame clones and leaves some out. This sample has around 190,000 clones, with around 88% found just once. The source material was PBMCs. Receptors originate from a young woman in good health and CMV-seronegative.

The V call is TRBV5-6, the J call TRBJ1-5; tentative D call: TRBD1 (6 bases). CDR3 size: 16 residues. CDR1 and CDR2 (germline): SGHDT, YYEEEE. Between the trimmed V and J ends, which lost 6 bases and 1 base, there was a span of 17 bases. CDR3: CASTVGGGWSNQPQHF. CDR3 coding DNA: TGTGCCAGCACTGTAGGGGGGGGCTGGAGCAATCAGCCCCAGCATTTT.

The chain has TRBV19 and TRBJ1-2, with TRBD1 matching over 8 bases. The trim removed 4 bases at V and 6 bases at J, leaving 4 bases unmatched. The length of the CDR3 is 13 residues. Germline V gene lookup returns CDR1 LNHDA and CDR2 SQIVND (reference sequence). CDR3 bases: TGTGCCAGTAGTAGACAGGGGAGAGATGGCTACACCTTC. Protein product: CASSRQGRDGYTF.

The rearrangement joins TRBV4-2 to TRBJ2-3, with a tentative D call TRBD2 (6 bases). The ends were cut back, 0 bases at V and 5 bases at J, with 9 bases in the middle. CDR1 LGHNA and CDR2 YNFKEQ come from the germline V gene. The CDR3 is 14 residues long. In DNA, the CDR3 is TGTGCCAGCAGCCAAGACGGGGGAATAGATACGCAGTATTTT. It encodes CASSQDGGIDTQYF.

The gene calls are TRBV18 and TRBJ1-4; 12 bases map to TRBD1. The CDR3 totals 16 residues. V was clipped by 1 base and J by 7 bases; unmatched bases: 4. Germline CDR1 and CDR2: KGHSH and LQKENI. As DNA, the CDR3 is TGTGCCAGCTCACCACAGGGACAGGGGGCGATTGAAAAACTGTTTTTT. It translates to CASSPQGQGAIEKLFF. Supplemented by reference TRBV18 and TRBJ1-4, the full variable domain reads NAGVMQNPRHLVRRRGQEARLRCSPMKGHSHVYWYRQLPEEGLKFMVYLQKENIIDESGMPKERFSAEFPKEGPSILRIQQVVRGDSAAYFCASSPQGQGAIEKLFFGSGTQLSVL.

The chain has TRBV7-9 and TRBJ1-1; weak D call: TRBD1 (6 bases). The CDR3 runs 15 residues. Per germline, CDR1 SEHNR and CDR2 FQNEAQ (reference sequence). V was clipped by 2 bases and J by 8 bases, with 18 bases between them. The CDR3 loop reads CASSLPTGLGTEAFF. CDR3 DNA sequence: TGTGCCAGCAGCTTACCTACAGGGTTGGGGACCGAAGCTTTCTTT.

The chain recombines TRBV18 with TRBJ1-5; D remains ambiguous. Germline V gives CDR1 KGHSH, CDR2 LQKENI. The CDR3 extends over 16 amino acids. V lost 2 bases and J 6 bases, leaving 17 bases between the germline ends. The CDR3 sequence is CASSPDGVNGVQPQHF. The CDR3 region has the DNA TGTGCCAGCTCACCAGACGGTGTTAACGGGGTTCAGCCCCAGCATTTT.

The chain employs TRBV11-2 and TRBJ2-7, with a tentative D call TRBD1 (5 bases). This CDR3 is 16 amino acids long. Deletions cut 1 base from V and 3 bases from J, with 16 bases between. Germline values: CDR1 SGHAT, CDR2 FQNNGV. In DNA, the CDR3 is TGTGCCAGCAGCTTAGGACAGACCTTAGGAGACTACGAGCAGTACTTC. As protein: CASSLGQTLGDYEQYF.

This clone has just a few counts. The V and J genes are TRBV10-3 and TRBJ2-7, with D possibly matching TRBD1 (6 bases). Germline V gene lookup returns CDR1 ENHRY and CDR2 SYGVKD. CDR3 length: 15 residues. The ends were cut back, 4 bases at V and 5 bases at J, with 18 bases in the middle. This chain's CDR3 is CAISGGTREGNEQYF. CDR3 bases: TGTGCCATCAGTGGTGGGACAAGGGAAGGCAACGAGCAGTACTTC.

V is TRBV11-3 and J is TRBJ2-7; maybe TRBD1 (5 bases). CDR1 SGHNT and CDR2 YENEEA come from the germline V gene. This CDR3 has 14 residues. V was shortened by 1 base and J by 4 bases, with 11 bases between the two germline ends. In DNA form, the CDR3 reads TGTGCCAGCAGCTTAGGTAATAGGGGTTACGAGCAGTACTTC. Translation: CASSLGNRGYEQYF.

The chain carries TRBV4-2 and TRBJ2-4; 10 nucleotides line up with TRBD2. Germline V lookup: CDR1 LGHNA, CDR2 YNFKEQ. J lost 9 bases, V lost 2 bases, and 10 bases had no gene match. This CDR3 spans 16 amino acids. The CDR3 is CASSQTAGTSVTIQYF. The CDR3 DNA reads as TGTGCCAGCAGCCAAACCGCCGGGACTAGCGTCACCATTCAGTACTTC.

This clone was observed a handful of times. This chain uses TRBV30 with TRBJ2-2; TRBD2 matches 10 bases. The germline gives CDR1 GTSNPN, CDR2 SVGIG (reference sequence). J lost 3 bases, V lost 4 bases, and 5 bases had no gene match. The CDR3 runs 15 residues. The CDR3 is CAWKSGGVDTGELFF. In DNA form, the CDR3 reads TGTGCCTGGAAGAGCGGGGGGGTCGACACCGGGGAGCTGTTTTTT.

The chain carries TRBV10-1 and TRBJ2-3, with TRBD2 identical over 8 bases. The CDR3 length is 14 residues. V shed 4 bases and J 1 base; nucleotides not matched to a gene: 1. Germline V gives CDR1 WNHNN, CDR2 SYGVQD (reference sequence). This CDR3 reads CASSAAGGTDTQYF. Here the CDR3 DNA reads TGCGCCAGCAGTGCAGCGGGGGGCACAGATACGCAGTATTTT.

The chain couples TRBV30 to TRBJ1-1; D is unresolved. CDR3 length: 14 amino acids. The V end was cut by 3 bases, the J end by 3 bases, with 14 bases between. Germline CDR1 is GTSNPN and CDR2 is SVGIG (reference sequence). DNA of the CDR3: TGTGCCTGGAGGGTGCCCGGACTGTACACTGAAGCTTTCTTT. It yields the protein CAWRVPGLYTEAFF.